A single sample gave rise to the 14 T cell receptor beta chains below, sequenced in a study of cytomegalovirus exposure and HLA in healthy donors. Primers: 60 Vbeta forward and 13 Jbeta reverse. TCRdb's table, derived via immunoSEQ multiplex PCR, lists solely in-frame clones and lacks some. Of 74,000 or so clones listed, over 70% are singletons. The material sequenced was PBMCs. The receptors here all came from a woman in her forties in good health and CMV-seropositive.

The chain recombines TRBV30 with TRBJ1-5, with 8 bases matching TRBD1. Germline assignment: CDR1 GTSNPN and CDR2 SVGIG (reference sequence). V dropped 4 bases and J dropped 6; count of bases not matched to a gene: 11. The CDR3 covers 15 residues. In nucleotides, the CDR3 is TGTGCCTGGACCTCTTCAGGGGGCGCGGGTCAGCCCCAGCATTTT. The encoded protein is CAWTSSGGAGQPQHF.

V gene TRBV28 combines with J gene TRBJ2-7; 7 bases map to TRBD2. V trimming: 6 bases; J trimming: 2 bases; junction bases outside the gene matches: 4. This CDR3 is 13 amino acids long. Germline V gene data show CDR1 as MDHEN and CDR2 as SYDVKM. CDR3 bases: TGTGCCAGCAGCTGGAGCGGGACCTACGAGCAGTACTTC. It translates to CASSWSGTYEQYF.

The rearrangement joins TRBV6-5 to TRBJ2-7, with 8 nucleotides matching TRBD2. Germline assignment: CDR1 MNHEY and CDR2 SVGAGI. There are 15 residues in the CDR3. The V and J ends lost 2 bases and 4 bases, in that order; junction bases with no gene match: 7. The CDR3 reads CASSYGLAGHYEQYF. In DNA, the CDR3 is TGTGCCAGCAGTTACGGTCTAGCGGGCCATTACGAGCAGTACTTC.

The chain recombines TRBV28 with TRBJ1-3; D uncertain. This CDR3 is 15 amino acids long. The V gene lost 6 bases and the J gene lost 0 bases, with 12 bases spanning the gap. CDR1 and CDR2 (germline): MDHEN, SYDVKM. This CDR3 reads CASRLPGRSGNTIYF. The CDR3 DNA reads as TGTGCCAGCAGGCTACCTGGGCGCTCTGGAAACACCATATATTTT.

J is TRBJ2-1 and V is TRBV21-1; the listed D gene, TRBD2, was not tested against the DNA. TRBV21-1 is annotated as a pseudogene. This CDR3 has 18 residues. Here the CDR3 reads CASSKGLTSVDVGDEQFF. CDR3 coding DNA: TGTGCCAGCAGCAAAGGGTTGACTAGCGTTGACGTCGGCGATGAGCAGTTCTTC.

This chain joins TRBV29-1 and TRBJ2-5, with D possibly being TRBD1 (6 bases). Germline V gives CDR1 SQVTM, CDR2 ANQGSEA. Trimming stripped 5 bases from V and 5 bases from J, with 12 bases between. This CDR3 contains 12 residues. This CDR3 reads CSVQGKGETQYF. CDR3 coding DNA: TGCAGCGTTCAGGGGAAGGGCGAGACCCAGTACTTC.

The chain couples TRBV2 to TRBJ2-1; 13 nucleotides line up with TRBD2. The CDR3 is 15 amino acids. Per germline, CDR1 SNHLY and CDR2 FYNNEI. After removal of 6 bases from V and 6 bases from J, the junction contained 5 bases not matched to a gene. Written as DNA, the CDR3 is TGTGCCAGCAGCGCCGGGACTAGCGGGGTCAATGAGCAGTTCTTC. This codes for CASSAGTSGVNEQFF.

This clone was detected only a few times. The gene calls are TRBV9 and TRBJ2-1; TRBD1 matches 7 bases. Germline CDR1 SGDLS, CDR2 YYNGEE. The CDR3 contains 12 residues. V lost 0 bases, J lost 16 bases, and 7 bases stayed unmatched. The CDR3 loop reads CASSVARDRKFF. The DNA for the CDR3 is TGTGCCAGCAGCGTAGCTAGGGACAGAAAATTCTTC.

The chain uses TRBV6-5 and TRBJ2-7, with 7 nucleotides matching TRBD1. The CDR3 runs to 16 residues. Per the germline V gene, CDR1 is MNHEY and CDR2 is SVGAGI. V was pared by 1 base and J by 2 bases, with 8 bases of the junction left unmatched. The CDR3 spells CASSYLQYRGTYEQYF. CDR3 DNA sequence: TGTGCCAGCAGTTACTTACAATACAGGGGTACCTACGAGCAGTACTTC.

The chain joins TRBV6-1 to TRBJ2-5; TRBD1 is a possible D gene (6 bases). Trimming left V 7 bases short and J 5 bases short, with 14 bases between. There are 13 residues in the CDR3. The germline V gene encodes CDR1 MNHNS and CDR2 SASEGT. The CDR3 region is CASISQGLETQYF. In DNA form, the CDR3 reads TGTGCCAGCATTTCTCAGGGGCTGGAGACCCAGTACTTC.

The chain combines TRBV27 with TRBJ1-6; maybe TRBD1 (6 bases). Trimming cost V 3 bases and J 7 bases, with 10 bases left between them. Per germline, CDR1 MNHEY and CDR2 SMNVEV (reference sequence). The CDR3 has 14 amino acids. The CDR3 reads CASSLPRGNSPLHF. CDR3 DNA: TGTGCCAGCAGTTTGCCGAGGGGGAATTCACCCCTCCACTTT.

This chain links TRBV29-1 with TRBJ1-1, with TRBD1 matching 9 bases. Germline CDR1 reads SQVTM; CDR2 reads ANQGSEA. Trimming at V came to 4 bases and at J to 4 bases, leaving 1 base not matched to a gene. The CDR3 loop spans 12 amino acids. Here the CDR3 DNA reads TGCAGCGTTGTGACAGGGGGCACTGAAGCTTTCTTT. Its protein is CSVVTGGTEAFF.

The chain has TRBV7-6 and TRBJ1-2, with a weak D call TRBD1 (5 bases). V lost 3 bases and J 8 bases, leaving 10 bases between the germline ends. The CDR3 spans 12 residues. Per germline, CDR1 SGHVS and CDR2 FNYEAQ. CDR3 in amino acids: CASSFAEGGYTF. CDR3 DNA sequence: TGTGCCAGCAGCTTCGCGGAGGGGGGCTACACCTTC.

This CDR3 reads CASSQVATSYEQYF. The CDR3 nucleotides are TGCGCCAGCAGCCAAGTGGCCACCTCCTACGAGCAGTACTTC. The genes are TRBV4-1 and TRBJ2-7; the D is unclear. The CDR3 runs to 14 residues. The ends were cut back, 1 base at V and 0 bases at J, with 7 bases in the middle. Germline V gene lookup returns CDR1 MGHRA and CDR2 YSYEKL.